The present TCR beta chain was sequenced within a study of cytomegalovirus exposure and HLA in healthy donors. This clone was seen only once. Antigen specificity is unknown. Germline CDR1 is SGHRS and CDR2 is YFSETQ. With 9 bases removed from V and 4 bases from J, the gap between germline ends came to 20 bases. The CDR3 is 14 residues long. In the PCR, 60 Vbeta and 13 Jbeta primers were used. Sequencing was performed with immunoSEQ multiplex PCR; in TCRdb, only in-frame clones are kept and a portion is missing. This table holds about 150,000 clones, approximately 80% found once. The study sampled nominally healthy donors, though unrecorded immune exposures were likely. Overall study findings and caveats: It was only CMV serostatus that was available as immune exposure information. In an earlier analysis, about 87% or about 30%: the productive usage of most TCR beta V segments.

The source is a male donor in good health and CMV-seropositive. The rearrangement joins TRBV5-1 to TRBJ2-7, with D possibly matching TRBD1 (7 bases). Sequencing was carried out using PBMCs. The CDR3 here is CATRGGGTEYEQYF. CDR3 in DNA: TGCGCCACCCGAGGAGGAGGGACAGAATACGAGCAGTACTTC.